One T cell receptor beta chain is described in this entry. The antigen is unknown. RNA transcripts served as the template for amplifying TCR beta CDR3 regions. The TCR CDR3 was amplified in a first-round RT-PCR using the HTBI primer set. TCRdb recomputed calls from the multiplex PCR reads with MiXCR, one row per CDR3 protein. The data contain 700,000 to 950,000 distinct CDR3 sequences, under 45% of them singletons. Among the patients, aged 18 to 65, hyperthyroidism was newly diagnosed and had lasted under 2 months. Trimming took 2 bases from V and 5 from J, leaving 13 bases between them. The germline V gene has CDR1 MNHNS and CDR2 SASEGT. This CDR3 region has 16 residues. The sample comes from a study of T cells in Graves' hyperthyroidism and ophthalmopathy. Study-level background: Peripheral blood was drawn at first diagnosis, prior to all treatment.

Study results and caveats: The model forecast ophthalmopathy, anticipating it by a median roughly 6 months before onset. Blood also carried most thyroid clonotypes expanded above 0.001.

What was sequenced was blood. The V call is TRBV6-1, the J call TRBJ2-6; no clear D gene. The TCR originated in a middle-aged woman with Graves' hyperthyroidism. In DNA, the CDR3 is TGTGCCAGCAGTGAACGCGTGTTCGCCAGGGCCAACGTCCTGACTTTC. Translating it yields CASSERVFARANVLTF.